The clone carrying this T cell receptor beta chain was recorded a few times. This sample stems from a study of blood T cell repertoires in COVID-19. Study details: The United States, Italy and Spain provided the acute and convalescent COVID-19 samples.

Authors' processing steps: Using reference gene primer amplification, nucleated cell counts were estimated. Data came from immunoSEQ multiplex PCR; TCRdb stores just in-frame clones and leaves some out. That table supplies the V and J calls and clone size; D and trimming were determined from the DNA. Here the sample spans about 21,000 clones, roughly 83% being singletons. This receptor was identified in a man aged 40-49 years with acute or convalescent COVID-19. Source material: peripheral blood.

The CDR3 DNA reads as TGCGCCAGCAGCCAAGACAAGTCGACAGGTACCTACGAGCAGTACTTC. Protein product: CASSQDKSTGTYEQYF. V gene TRBV4-1 combines with J gene TRBJ2-7; D is possibly TRBD1 (6 bases). Germline V gene sequence: CDR1 MGHRA, CDR2 YSYEKL. Trimming pared 0 bases from V and 2 bases from J, leaving 14 bases between. The CDR3 has 16 amino acids.